This T cell receptor (beta chain) was documented in a study of control samples from healthy donors and cancer patients. Only in-frame clones appear in the TCRdb table, and some are missing; sequencing was by immunoSEQ multiplex PCR. The data contain tens of thousands of clones, just over 85% of them seen just once; the ten biggest clones take up about 3%. The CDR3 loop spans 14 amino acids. Germline values: CDR1 MNHEY, CDR2 SMNVEV (reference sequence). V lost 4 bases to trimming and J lost 4 bases, with 13 bases between them. The clonotype originates from a woman aged 50 to 60 with lung cancer. The rearrangement joins TRBV27 to TRBJ1-2; a possible D gene is TRBD1 (6 bases). Input material: PBMCs. CDR3 sequence: CASSSGLQGYGYTF. The CDR3 DNA is TGTGCCAGCAGTTCAGGACTACAGGGCTATGGCTACACCTTC.